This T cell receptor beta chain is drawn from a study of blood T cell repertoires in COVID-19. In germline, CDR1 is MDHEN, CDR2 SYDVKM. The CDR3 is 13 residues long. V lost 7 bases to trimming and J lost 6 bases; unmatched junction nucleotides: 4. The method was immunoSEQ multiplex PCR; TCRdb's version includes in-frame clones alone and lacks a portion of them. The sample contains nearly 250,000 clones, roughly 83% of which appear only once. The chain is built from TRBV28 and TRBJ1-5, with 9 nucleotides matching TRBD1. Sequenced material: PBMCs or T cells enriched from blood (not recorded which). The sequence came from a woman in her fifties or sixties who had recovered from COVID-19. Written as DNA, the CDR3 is TGTGCCAGCAAGACAGGGGGAACTCAGCCCCAGCATTTT. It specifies CASKTGGTQPQHF.